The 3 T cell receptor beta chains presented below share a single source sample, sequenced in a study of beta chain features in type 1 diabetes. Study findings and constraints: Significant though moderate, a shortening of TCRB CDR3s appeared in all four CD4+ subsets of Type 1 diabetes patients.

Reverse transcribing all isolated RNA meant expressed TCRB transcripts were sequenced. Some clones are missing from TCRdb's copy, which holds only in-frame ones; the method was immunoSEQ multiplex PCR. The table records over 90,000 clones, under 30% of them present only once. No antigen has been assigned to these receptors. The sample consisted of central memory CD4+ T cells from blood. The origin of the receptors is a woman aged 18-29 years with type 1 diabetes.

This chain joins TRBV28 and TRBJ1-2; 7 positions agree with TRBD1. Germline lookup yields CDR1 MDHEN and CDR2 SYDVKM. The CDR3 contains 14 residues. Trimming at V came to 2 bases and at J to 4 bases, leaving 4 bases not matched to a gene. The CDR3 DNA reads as TGTGCCAGCAGTTTAGTGGCAGGGGGCTATGGCTACACCTTC. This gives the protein CASSLVAGGYGYTF.

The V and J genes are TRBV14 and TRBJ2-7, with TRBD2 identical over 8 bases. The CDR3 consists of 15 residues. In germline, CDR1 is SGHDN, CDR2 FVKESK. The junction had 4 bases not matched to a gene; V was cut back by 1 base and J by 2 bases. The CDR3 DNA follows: TGTGCCAGCAGCCAAGGCGCGGGAGGTGCCTACGAGCAGTACTTC. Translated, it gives CASSQGAGGAYEQYF.

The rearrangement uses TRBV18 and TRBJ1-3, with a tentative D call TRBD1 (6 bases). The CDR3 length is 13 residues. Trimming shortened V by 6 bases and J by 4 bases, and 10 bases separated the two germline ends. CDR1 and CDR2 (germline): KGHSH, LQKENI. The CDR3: CASSPGQGNTIYF. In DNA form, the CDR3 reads TGTGCCAGCTCGCCCGGACAGGGAAACACCATATATTTT.